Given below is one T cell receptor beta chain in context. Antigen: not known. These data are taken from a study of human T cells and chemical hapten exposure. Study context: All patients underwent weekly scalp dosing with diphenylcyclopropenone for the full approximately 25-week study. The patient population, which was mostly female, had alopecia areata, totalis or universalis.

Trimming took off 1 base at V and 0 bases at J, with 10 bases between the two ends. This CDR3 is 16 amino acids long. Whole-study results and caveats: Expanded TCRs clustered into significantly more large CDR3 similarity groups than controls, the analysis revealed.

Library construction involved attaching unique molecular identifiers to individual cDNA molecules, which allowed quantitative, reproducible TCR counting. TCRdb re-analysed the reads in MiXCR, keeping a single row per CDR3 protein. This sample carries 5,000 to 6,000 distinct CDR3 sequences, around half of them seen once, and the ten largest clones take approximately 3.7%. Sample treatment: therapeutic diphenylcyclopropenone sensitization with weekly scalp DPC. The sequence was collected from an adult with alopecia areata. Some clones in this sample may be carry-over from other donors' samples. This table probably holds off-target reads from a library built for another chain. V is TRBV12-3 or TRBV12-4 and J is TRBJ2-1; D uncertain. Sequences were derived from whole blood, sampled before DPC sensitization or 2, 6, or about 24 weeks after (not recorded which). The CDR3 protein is CASSLVLLSSYNEQFF. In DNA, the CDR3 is TGTGCCAGCAGTTTAGTTCTCCTTAGCTCCTACAATGAGCAGTTCTTC.